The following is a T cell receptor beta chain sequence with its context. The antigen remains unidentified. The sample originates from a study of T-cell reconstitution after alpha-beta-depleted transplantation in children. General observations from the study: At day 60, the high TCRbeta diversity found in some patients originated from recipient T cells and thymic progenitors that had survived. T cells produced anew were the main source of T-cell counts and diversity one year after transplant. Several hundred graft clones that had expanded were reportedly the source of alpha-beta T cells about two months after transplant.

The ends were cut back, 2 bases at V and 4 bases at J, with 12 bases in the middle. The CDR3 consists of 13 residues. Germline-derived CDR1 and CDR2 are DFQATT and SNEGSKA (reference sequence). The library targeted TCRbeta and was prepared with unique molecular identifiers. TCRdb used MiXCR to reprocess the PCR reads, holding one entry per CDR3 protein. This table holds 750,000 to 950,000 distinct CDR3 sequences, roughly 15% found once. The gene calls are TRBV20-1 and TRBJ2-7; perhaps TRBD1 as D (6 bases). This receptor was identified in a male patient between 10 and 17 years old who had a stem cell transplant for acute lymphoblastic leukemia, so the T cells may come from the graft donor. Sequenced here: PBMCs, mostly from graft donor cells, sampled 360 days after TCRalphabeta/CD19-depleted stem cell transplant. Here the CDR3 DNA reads TGCAGTGCTAGACCCGGGACACAATACGAGCAGTACTTC. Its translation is CSARPGTQYEQYF.